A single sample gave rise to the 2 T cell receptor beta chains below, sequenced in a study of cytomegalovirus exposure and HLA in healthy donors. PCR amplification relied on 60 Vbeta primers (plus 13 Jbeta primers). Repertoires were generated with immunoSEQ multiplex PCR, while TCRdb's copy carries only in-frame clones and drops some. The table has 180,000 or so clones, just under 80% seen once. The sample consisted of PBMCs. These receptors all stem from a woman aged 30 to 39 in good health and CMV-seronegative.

In DNA, the CDR3 is TGTGCCAGCAGCTGGGGACAGGGTGTGAACACTGAAGCTTTCTTT. It encodes CASSWGQGVNTEAFF. This chain joins TRBV5-5 and TRBJ1-1; 9 nucleotides line up with TRBD1. From germline, CDR1 is SGHKS and CDR2 YYEKEE (reference sequence). J lost 0 bases, V lost 3 bases, and 3 bases had no gene match. The CDR3 totals 15 residues.

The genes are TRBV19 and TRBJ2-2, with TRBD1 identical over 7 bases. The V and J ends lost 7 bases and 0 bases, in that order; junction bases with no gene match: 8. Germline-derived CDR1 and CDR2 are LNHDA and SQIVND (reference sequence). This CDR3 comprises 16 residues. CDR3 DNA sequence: TGTGCCAGTATTCCTCGACAGGGCCCGAACACCGGGGAGCTGTTTTTT. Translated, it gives CASIPRQGPNTGELFF. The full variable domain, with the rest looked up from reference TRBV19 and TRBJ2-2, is DGGITQSPKYLFRKEGQNVTLSCEQNLNHDAMYWYRQDPGQGLRLIYYSQIVNDFQKGDIAEGYSVSREKKESFPLTVTSAQKNPTAFYLCASIPRQGPNTGELFFGEGSRLTVL.